This TCR beta chain was documented in a study of technical replicates of blood from a handful of donors. The data were produced by immunoSEQ multiplex PCR, yet TCRdb's version contains in-frame clones alone and is incomplete. Among fewer than 100,000 clones listed, around 97% were seen once. The CDR3 runs to 15 residues. Germline-derived CDR1 and CDR2 are MNHEY and SVGAGI. The germline V and J ends were trimmed by 2 bases and 1 base, with 11 bases remaining between them. The clonotype comes from a human donor in good health. Sequenced input: T cells isolated from PBMCs. The chain is built from TRBV6-5 and TRBJ2-5; TRBD1 is a possible D gene (5 bases). The CDR3 reads CASSYGASSQETQYF. The CDR3 bases are TGTGCCAGCAGTTACGGGGCCTCCAGCCAAGAGACCCAGTACTTC.